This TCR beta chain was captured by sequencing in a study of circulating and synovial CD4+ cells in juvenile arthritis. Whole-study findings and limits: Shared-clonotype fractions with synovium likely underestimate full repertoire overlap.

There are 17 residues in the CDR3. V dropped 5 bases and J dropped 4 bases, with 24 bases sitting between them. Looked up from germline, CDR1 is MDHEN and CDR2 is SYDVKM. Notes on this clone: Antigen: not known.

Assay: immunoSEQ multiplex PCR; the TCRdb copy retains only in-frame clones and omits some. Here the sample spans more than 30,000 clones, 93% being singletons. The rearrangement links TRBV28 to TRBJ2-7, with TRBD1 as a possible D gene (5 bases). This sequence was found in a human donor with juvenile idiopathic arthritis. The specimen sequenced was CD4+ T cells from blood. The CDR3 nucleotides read TGTGCCAGCAGTCCACAGGTCCATACAAGGGCCCGGTACGAGCAGTACTTC. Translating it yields CASSPQVHTRARYEQYF.